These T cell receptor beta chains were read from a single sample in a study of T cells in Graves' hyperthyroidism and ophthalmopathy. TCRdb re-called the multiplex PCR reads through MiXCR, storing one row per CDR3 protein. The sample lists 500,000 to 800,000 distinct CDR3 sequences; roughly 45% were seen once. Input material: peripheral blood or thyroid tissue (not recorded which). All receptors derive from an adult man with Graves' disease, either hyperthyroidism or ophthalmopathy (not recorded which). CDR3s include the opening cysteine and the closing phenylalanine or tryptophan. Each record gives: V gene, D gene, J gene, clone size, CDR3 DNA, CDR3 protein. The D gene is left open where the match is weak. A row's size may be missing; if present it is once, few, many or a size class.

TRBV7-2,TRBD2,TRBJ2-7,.,TGTGCCAGCAGCTTAAATGCGTTCTTAGCGGGAAGCTCCTACGAGCAGTACTTC,CASSLNAFLAGSSYEQYF
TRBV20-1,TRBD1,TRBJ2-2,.,TGCAGTGCCCAAAACAGGGGGACCGGGGAGCTGTTTTTT,CSAQNRGTGELFF
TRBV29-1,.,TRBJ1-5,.,TGCAGCGTAGCGACGGCGACACAAGAGACCCAGCATTTT,CSVATATQETQHF
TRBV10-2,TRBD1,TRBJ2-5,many,TGCGCCAGCACGGGACAGGGGGCTTTGGAGACCCAGTACTTC,CASTGQGALETQYF
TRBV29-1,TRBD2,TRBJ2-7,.,TGCAGCGTAGCAGGGACTAGCGGCCGGGCTACCCACGAGCAGTACTTC,CSVAGTSGRATHEQYF
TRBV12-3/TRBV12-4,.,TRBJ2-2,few,TGTGCCAGCAGTTCGTGGGCCGGGGAGCTGTTTTTT,CASSSWAGELFF
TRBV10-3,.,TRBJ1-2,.,TGTGCCATCAGTGAACAGGACTATGGCTACACCTTC,CAISEQDYGYTF
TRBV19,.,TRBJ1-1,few,TGTGCCAGTAGCAACAGGGTACCTCCTACTGAAGCTTTCTTT,CASSNRVPPTEAFF
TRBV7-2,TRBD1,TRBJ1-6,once,TGTGCCAGCAGCTCTACAGGGGGTGGCGGTTCACCCCTCCACTTT,CASSSTGGGGSPLHF
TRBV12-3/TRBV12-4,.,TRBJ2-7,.,TGTGCCAGCAGTTTGAGGTCCCTCGAGCAGTACTTC,CASSLRSLEQYF
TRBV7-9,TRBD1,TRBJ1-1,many,TGTGCCAGCAGCTTAGCGGGGACAGAAAACACTGAAGCTTTCTTT,CASSLAGTENTEAFF
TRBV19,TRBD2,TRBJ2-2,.,TGTGCCAGTAGATTGGGAGGGGCAGACACCGGGGAGCTGTTTTTT,CASRLGGADTGELFF
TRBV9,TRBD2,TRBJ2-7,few,TGTGCCAGCAGCGCCCGAACTAGCGGAGAGCAGTACTTC,CASSARTSGEQYF
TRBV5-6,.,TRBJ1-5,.,TGTGCCAGCAGCTTGGGGGAGGGTTATCATCAGCCCCAGCATTTT,CASSLGEGYHQPQHF
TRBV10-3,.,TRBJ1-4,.,TGTGCCATCAGGGGTCCGGGACGTGAAAAACTGTTTTTT,CAIRGPGREKLFF
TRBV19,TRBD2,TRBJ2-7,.,TGTGCCAGTAGTATAGCCGCGGGAGGTGCCTACGAGCAGTACTTC,CASSIAAGGAYEQYF
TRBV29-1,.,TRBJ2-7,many,TGCAGCGTTGATCGGGCCGGGGTCTCGGGCGAGCAGTACTTC,CSVDRAGVSGEQYF
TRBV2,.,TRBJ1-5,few,TGTGCCAGCAGTTACGGGGCAGGGAAATTTCAGCCCCAGCATTTT,CASSYGAGKFQPQHF
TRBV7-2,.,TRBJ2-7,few,TGTGCCAGCAGCCATAGTGGGACGAATTCCTACGAGCAGTACTTC,CASSHSGTNSYEQYF
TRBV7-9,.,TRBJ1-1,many,TGTGCCAGCAGCTTAGTAGCGGAGAACACTGAAGCTTTCTTT,CASSLVAENTEAFF
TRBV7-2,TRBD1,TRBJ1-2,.,TGTGCCAGCAGCTTAGGATTATGGAAAACAGGGGGCAACTATGGCTACACCTTC,CASSLGLWKTGGNYGYTF
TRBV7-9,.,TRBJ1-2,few,TGTGCCAGCAGCGCGCAACTAGGACAAGCTACCACCTATGGCTACACCTTC,CASSAQLGQATTYGYTF
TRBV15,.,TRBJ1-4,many,TGTGCCACCAGTCGGGACGACCGCGGGAAACTGTTTTTT,CATSRDDRGKLFF
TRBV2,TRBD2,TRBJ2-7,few,TGTGCCAGCAGTCAAACAAGCGGACTAGCGGGTGACTACGAGCAGTACTTC,CASSQTSGLAGDYEQYF
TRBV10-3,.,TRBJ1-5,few,TGTGCCATCAGTGAGTCGAACAGACTCTCAGGACCCCAGCATTTT,CAISESNRLSGPQHF
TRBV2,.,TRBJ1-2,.,TGTGCCAGCGTTCAGCAGGGGCATGGCTACACCTTC,CASVQQGHGYTF
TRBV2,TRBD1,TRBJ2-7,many,TGTGCCAGAGGACAGGACCAATACGAGCAGTACTTC,CARGQDQYEQYF
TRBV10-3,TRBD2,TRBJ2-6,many,TGTGCCATCACCCCCTTAGTCGGCGGGGGCTCTGGGGCCAACGTCCTGACTTTC,CAITPLVGGGSGANVLTF
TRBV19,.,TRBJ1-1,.,TGTGCCAGTAGTATCGGTTTTTACACTGAAGCTTTCTTT,CASSIGFYTEAFF
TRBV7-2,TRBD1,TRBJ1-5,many,TGTGCCAGCAGCGATACAGGGGTGCGCAATCAGCCCCAGCATTTT,CASSDTGVRNQPQHF
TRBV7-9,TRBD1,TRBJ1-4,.,TGTGCCAGCAGCTTTACAGGGGCGACTAATGAAAAACTGTTTTTT,CASSFTGATNEKLFF
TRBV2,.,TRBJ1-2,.,TGTGCCAGCAGCCAAGAGCAGAGGGTGCAAGGCTACACCTTC,CASSQEQRVQGYTF
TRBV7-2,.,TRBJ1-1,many,TGTGCCAGCAGCTTAGACGCGGGCGCCATGAACACTGAAGCTTTCTTT,CASSLDAGAMNTEAFF
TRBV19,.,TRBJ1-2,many,TGTGCCAGTGGTCCGAACTATGGCTACACCTTC,CASGPNYGYTF
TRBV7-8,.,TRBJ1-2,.,TGTGCCAGCAGCCAAGATCGAACCGAGACATACTCGAATGGCTACACCTTC,CASSQDRTETYSNGYTF
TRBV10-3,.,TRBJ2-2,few,TGTGCCATCAGTGAGTCGGGCGGGGAGCTGTTTTTT,CAISESGGELFF
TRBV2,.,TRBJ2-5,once,TGTGCCAGCAGTGAAGATGGGCGGGGTCAGCCCCAGTACTTC,CASSEDGRGQPQYF
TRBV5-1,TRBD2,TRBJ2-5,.,TGCGCCAGCAGCTGGCTAGCGGGGAGCCAAGAGACCCAGTACTTC,CASSWLAGSQETQYF
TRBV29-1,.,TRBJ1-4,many,TGCAGCGGGGGAGACGTAGGAGAAAAACTGTTTTTT,CSGGDVGEKLFF
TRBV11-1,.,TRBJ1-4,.,TGTGCCAGCAGTGCCCTGGGGGGAAGGGAAAAACTGTTTTTT,CASSALGGREKLFF
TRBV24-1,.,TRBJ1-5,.,TGTGCCACCAGTGCCCCGGGGTATCAGCCCCAGCATTTT,CATSAPGYQPQHF
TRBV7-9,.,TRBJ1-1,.,TGTGCCAGCAGTGGAAGGAGGGGGGCGCAGGGTGAAGCTTTCTTT,CASSGRRGAQGEAFF
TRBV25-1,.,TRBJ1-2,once,TGTGCCAGCAGTTCTGAGCAGGGAGGCCTCTATGGCTACACCTTC,CASSSEQGGLYGYTF
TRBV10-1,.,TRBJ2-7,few,TGCGCCAGCAGTGAGTCGAAGGGTAAATCCTACGAGCAGTACTTC,CASSESKGKSYEQYF
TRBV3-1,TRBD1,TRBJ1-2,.,TGTGCCAGCAGCCTATTCCAGGGGGCGGACTATGGCTACACCTTC,CASSLFQGADYGYTF
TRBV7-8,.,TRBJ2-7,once,TGTGCCAGCAGCCTTACGCGGGGACTGGGGAGTTACGAGCAGTACTTC,CASSLTRGLGSYEQYF
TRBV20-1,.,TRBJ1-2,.,TGCAGTGCTAGGATAGGGGGACGGTATGGCTACACCTTC,CSARIGGRYGYTF
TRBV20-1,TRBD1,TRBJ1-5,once,TGCAGTGCTAGCCCGGACAGGGGGCGCGGTGGCAATCAGCCCCAGCATTTT,CSASPDRGRGGNQPQHF
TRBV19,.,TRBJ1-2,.,TGTGCCAGATGTGAGGACGGCTCTGGAAACACCTTC,CARCEDGSGNTF
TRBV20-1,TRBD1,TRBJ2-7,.,TGCAGTGCTGAGAGGACAGGGTCTTTCTACGAGCAGTACTTC,CSAERTGSFYEQYF
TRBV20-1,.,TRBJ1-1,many,TGCAGTGCTAGTGAGGGAGGGGGAGCTTTCTTT,CSASEGGGAFF
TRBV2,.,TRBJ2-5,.,TGTGCCAGCGCCCGAGACAGGACCGGGACTTTGGAGACCCAGTACTTC,CASARDRTGTLETQYF
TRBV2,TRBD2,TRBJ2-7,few,TGCGCCAGCAGCCAAGATAGTAGCGGGATAGGAACCTACGAGCAGTACTTC,CASSQDSSGIGTYEQYF
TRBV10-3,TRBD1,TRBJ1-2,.,TGTGCCATCAATGACAGGGACTATGGCTACACCTTC,CAINDRDYGYTF
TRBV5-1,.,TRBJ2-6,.,TGCGCCAGCAAGAGGGAGGCTCTTGGTTCTGGGGCCAACGTCCTGACTTTC,CASKREALGSGANVLTF